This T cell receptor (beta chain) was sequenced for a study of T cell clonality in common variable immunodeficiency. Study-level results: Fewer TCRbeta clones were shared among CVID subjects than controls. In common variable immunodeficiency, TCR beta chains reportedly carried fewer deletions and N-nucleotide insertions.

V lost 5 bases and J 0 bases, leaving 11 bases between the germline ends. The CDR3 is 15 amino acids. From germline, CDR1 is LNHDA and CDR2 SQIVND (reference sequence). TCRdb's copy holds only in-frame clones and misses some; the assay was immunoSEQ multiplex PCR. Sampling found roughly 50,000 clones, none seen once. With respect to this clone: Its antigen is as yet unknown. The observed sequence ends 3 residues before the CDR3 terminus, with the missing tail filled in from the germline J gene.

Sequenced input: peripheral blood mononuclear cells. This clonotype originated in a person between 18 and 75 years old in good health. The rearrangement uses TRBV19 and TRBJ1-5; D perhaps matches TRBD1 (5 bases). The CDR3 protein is CASSGQGFSNQPQHF. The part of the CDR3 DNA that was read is TGTGCCAGTAGTGGGCAGGGATTTAGCAATCAGCCC.